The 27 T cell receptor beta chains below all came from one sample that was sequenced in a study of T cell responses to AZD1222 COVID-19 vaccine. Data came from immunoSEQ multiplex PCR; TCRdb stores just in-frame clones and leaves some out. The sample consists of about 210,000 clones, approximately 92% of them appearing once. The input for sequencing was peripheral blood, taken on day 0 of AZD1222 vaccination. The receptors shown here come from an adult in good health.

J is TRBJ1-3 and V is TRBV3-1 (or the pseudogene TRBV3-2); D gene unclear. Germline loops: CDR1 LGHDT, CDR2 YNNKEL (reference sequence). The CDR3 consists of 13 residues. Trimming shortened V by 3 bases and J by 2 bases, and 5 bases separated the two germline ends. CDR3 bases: TGTGCCAGCAGCCACCAGCCTGGAAACACCATATATTTT. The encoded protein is CASSHQPGNTIYF.

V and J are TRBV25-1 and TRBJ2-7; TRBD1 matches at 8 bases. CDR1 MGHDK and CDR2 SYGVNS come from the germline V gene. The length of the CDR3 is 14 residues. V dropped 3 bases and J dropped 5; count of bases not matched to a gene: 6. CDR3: CASSEAGTGNEQYF. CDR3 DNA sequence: TGTGCCAGCAGTGAGGCCGGGACAGGCAACGAGCAGTACTTC.

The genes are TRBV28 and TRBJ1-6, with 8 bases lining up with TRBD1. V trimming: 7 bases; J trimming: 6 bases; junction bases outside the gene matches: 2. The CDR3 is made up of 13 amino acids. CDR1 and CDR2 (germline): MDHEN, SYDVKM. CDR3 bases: TGTGCCAGCAACAGGGGGGGTAATTCACCCCTCCACTTT. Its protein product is CASNRGGNSPLHF.

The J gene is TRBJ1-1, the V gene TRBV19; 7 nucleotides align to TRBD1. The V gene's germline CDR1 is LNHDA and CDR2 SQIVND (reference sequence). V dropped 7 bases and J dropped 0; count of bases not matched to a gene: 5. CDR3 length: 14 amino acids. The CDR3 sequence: CASTNQGVNTEAFF. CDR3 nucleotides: TGTGCCAGTACCAACCAGGGGGTGAACACTGAAGCTTTCTTT.

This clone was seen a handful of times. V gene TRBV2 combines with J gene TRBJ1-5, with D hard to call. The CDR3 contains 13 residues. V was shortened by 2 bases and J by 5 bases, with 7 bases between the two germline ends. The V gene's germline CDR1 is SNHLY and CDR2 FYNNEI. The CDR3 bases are TGTGCCAGCAGTGAACCAGACTATCAGCCCCAGCATTTT. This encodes CASSEPDYQPQHF.

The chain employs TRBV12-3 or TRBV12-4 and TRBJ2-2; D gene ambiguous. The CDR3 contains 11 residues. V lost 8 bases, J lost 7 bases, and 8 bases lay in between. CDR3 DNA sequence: TGTGCCAGCCGAACGAACGGGGAGCTGTTTTTT. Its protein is CASRTNGELFF.

CDR3 nucleotide sequence: TGTGCCAGCAGTCCAAGAAACGGGGGCTACACCTTC. Its translation: CASSPRNGGYTF. The rearrangement joins TRBV2 to TRBJ1-2, with no clear D. The CDR3 spans 12 residues. The germline V and J ends were trimmed by 5 bases and 8 bases, with 12 bases remaining between them. Per germline, CDR1 SNHLY and CDR2 FYNNEI.

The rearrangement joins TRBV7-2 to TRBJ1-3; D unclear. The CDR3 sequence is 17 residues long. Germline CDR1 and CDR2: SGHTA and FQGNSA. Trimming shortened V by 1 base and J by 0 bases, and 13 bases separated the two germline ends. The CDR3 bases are TGTGCCAGCAGCTTAGGGTACGGACGAAGCTCTGGAAACACCATATATTTT. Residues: CASSLGYGRSSGNTIYF. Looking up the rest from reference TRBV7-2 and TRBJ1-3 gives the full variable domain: GAGVSQSPSNKVTEKGKDVELRCDPISGHTALYWYRQSLGQGLEFLIYFQGNSAPDKSGLPSDRFSAERTGGSVSTLTIQRTQQEDSAVYLCASSLGYGRSSGNTIYFGEGSWLTVV.

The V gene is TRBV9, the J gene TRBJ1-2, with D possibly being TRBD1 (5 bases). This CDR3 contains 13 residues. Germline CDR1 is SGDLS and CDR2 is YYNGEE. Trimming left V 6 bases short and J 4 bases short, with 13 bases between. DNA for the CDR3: TGTGCCAGCACGGACAAGTCGGGCTATGGCTACACCTTC. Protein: CASTDKSGYGYTF.

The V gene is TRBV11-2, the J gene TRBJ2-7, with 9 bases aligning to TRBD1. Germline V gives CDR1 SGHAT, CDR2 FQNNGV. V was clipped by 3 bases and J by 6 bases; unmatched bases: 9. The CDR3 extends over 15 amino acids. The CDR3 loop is CASSFFSGTGSEQYF. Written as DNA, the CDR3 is TGTGCCAGCAGCTTTTTCTCCGGGACAGGGAGCGAGCAGTACTTC. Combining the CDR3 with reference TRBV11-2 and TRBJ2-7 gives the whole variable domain EAGVAQSPRYKIIEKRQSVAFWCNPISGHATLYWYQQILGQGPKLLIQFQNNGVVDDSQLPKDRFSAERLKGVDSTLKIQPAKLEDSAVYLCASSFFSGTGSEQYFGPGTRLTVT.

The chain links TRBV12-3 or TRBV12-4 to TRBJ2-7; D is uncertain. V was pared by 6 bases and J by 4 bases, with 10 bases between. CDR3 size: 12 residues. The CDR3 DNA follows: TGTGCCAGCAGGCTAGGCGTTTACGAGCAGTACTTC. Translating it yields CASRLGVYEQYF.

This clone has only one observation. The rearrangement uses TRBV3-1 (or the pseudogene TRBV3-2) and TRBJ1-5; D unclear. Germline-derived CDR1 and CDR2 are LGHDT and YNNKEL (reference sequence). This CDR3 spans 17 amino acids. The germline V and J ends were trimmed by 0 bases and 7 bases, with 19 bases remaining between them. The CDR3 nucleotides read TGTGCCAGCAGCCAAGACTTGACACCTCCCCCAGGACAGCCCCAGCATTTT. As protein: CASSQDLTPPPGQPQHF.

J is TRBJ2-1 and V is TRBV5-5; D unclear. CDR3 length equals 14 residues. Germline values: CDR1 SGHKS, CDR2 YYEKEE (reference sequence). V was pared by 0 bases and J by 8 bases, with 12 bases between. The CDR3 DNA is TGTGCCAGCAGCTTGGGCTGGACGTACGATGAGCAGTTCTTC. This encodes CASSLGWTYDEQFF.

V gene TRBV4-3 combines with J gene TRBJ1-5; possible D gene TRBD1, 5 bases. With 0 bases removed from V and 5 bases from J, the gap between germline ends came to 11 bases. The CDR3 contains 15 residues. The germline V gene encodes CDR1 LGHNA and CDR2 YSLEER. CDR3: CASSQDLGVYQPQHF. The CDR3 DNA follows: TGCGCCAGCAGCCAAGATCTAGGGGTCTATCAGCCCCAGCATTTT.

The CDR3 sequence is CASSDTGRYGYTF. The DNA of the CDR3 is TGTGCCAGCAGTGACACGGGCCGCTATGGCTACACCTTC. The chain is built from TRBV25-1 and TRBJ1-2; unclear D gene. Germline CDR1 reads MGHDK; CDR2 reads SYGVNS. The CDR3 is 13 residues long. Trimming shortened V by 3 bases and J by 4 bases, and 9 bases separated the two germline ends.

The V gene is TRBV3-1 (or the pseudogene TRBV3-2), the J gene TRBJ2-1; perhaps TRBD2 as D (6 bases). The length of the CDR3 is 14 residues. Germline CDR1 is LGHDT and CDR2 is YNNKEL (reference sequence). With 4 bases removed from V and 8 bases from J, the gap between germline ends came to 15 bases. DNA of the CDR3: TGTGCCAGCAGCCGGGGGACTCGGGTTGATGAGCAGTTCTTC. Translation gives CASSRGTRVDEQFF.

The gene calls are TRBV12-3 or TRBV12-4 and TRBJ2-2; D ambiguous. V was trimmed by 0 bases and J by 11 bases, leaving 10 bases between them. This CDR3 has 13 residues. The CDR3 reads CASSLARSGELFF. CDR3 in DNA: TGTGCCAGCAGTTTAGCGAGAAGTGGTGAGCTGTTTTTT.

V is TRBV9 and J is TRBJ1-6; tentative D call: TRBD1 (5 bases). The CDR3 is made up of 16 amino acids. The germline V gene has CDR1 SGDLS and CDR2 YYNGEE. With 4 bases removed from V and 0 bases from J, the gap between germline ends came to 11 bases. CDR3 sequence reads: CASSPREFSYNSPLHF. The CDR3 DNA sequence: TGTGCCAGCAGCCCCAGGGAATTCTCCTATAATTCACCCCTCCACTTT.

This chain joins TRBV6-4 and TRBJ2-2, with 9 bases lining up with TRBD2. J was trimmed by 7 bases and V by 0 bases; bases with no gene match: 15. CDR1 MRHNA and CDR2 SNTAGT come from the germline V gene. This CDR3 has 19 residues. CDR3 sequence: CASSDSGSRGGQGNGELFF. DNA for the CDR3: TGTGCCAGCAGTGACTCTGGATCGCGGGGGGGCCAAGGGAACGGGGAGCTGTTTTTT.

Written as DNA, the CDR3 is TGTGCCAGCAGTTACTCGAAAGGACCTCAGTACTTC. It is translated as CASSYSKGPQYF. The chain carries TRBV6-5 and TRBJ2-7; D gene uncertain. The V end was cut by 0 bases, the J end by 10 bases, with 10 bases between. Germline CDR1 and CDR2: MNHEY and SVGAGI. This CDR3 spans 12 amino acids.

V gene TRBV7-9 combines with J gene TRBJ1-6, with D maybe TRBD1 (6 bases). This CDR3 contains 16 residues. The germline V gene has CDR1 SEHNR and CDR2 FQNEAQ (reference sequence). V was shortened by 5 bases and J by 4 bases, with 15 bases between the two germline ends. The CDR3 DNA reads TGTGCCAGCAGCGGGGCCGGGACAACATATAATTCACCCCTCCACTTT. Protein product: CASSGAGTTYNSPLHF.

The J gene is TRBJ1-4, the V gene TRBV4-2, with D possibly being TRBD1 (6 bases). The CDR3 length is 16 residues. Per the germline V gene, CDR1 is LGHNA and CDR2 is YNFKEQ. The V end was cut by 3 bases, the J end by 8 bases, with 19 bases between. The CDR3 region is CASSQDYLGGDEKLFF. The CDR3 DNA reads TGTGCCAGCAGCCAGGATTACTTAGGGGGAGACGAAAAACTGTTTTTT.

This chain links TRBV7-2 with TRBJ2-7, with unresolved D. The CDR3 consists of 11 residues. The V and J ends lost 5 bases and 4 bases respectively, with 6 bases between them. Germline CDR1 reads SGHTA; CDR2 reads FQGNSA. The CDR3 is CASSPQYEQYF. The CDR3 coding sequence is TGTGCCAGCAGCCCGCAATACGAGCAGTACTTC.

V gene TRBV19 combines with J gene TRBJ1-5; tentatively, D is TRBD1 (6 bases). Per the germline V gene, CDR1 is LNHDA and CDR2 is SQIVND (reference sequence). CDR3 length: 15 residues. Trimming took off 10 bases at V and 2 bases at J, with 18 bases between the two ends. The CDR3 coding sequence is TGTGCCACCAGTAAGGGGGTCAGTCGCAATCAGCCCCAGCATTTT. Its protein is CATSKGVSRNQPQHF.

The CDR3 protein is CASSQTNQPQHF. CDR3 nucleotide sequence: TGTGCCAGCAGTCAAACTAATCAGCCCCAGCATTTT. The J gene is TRBJ1-5, the V gene TRBV9; no reliable D call. The CDR3 loop spans 12 amino acids. V lost 5 bases, J lost 4 bases, and 7 bases lay in between. CDR1 is SGDLS, CDR2 YYNGEE, per germline.

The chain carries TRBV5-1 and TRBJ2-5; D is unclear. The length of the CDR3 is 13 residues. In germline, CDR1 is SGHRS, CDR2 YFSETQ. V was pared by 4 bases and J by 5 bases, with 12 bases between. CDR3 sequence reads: CASSAQIRETQYF. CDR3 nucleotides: TGCGCCAGCAGCGCACAGATTCGGGAGACCCAGTACTTC.

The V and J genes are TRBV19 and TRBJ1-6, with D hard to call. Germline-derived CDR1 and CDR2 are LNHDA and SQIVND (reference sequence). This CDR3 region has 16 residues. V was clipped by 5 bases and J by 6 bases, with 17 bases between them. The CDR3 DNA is TGTGCCAGTAGTCTAGCACGGCGGGGAGCTAATTCACCCCTCCACTTT. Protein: CASSLARRGANSPLHF.